The clone carrying this T cell receptor beta chain was found once. The source of the sample is a study of technical replicates of blood from a handful of donors. The CDR3 is 15 residues long. The V gene end was trimmed by 6 bases and the J gene end by 6 bases; junction bases not matched to a gene: 9. CDR1 MNHEY and CDR2 SVGAGI come from the germline V gene. Generated by immunoSEQ multiplex PCR, the TCRdb table keeps only in-frame clones and is missing some. The table has around 50,000 clones, about 93% seen once; the top ten hold about 3.9%. The genes are TRBV6-5 and TRBJ2-2; 8 bases map to TRBD2. The sequence came from a human donor in good health. Some clones in this sample may be carry-over from other donors' samples. The sample comprised PBMCs. In DNA form, the CDR3 reads TGTGCCAGCAGGCCGGGGGGGGTTAGGGCCGGGGAGCTGTTTTTT. Its translation is CASRPGGVRAGELFF.